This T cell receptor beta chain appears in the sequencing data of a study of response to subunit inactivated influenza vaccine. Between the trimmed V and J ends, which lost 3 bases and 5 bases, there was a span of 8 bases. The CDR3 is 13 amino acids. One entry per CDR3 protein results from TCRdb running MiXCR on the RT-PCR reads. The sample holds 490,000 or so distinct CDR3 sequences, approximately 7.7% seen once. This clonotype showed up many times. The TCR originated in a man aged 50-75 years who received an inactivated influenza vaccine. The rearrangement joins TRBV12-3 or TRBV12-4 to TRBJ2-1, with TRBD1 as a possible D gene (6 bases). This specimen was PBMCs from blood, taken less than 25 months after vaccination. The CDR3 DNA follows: TGTGCCAGCAGTTTTGCAGGGGACAATGAGCAGTTCTTC. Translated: CASSFAGDNEQFF.